The subject of this entry is one T cell receptor (beta chain). What it binds is not known. Sequencing used immunoSEQ version 4 in survey mode. The protocol was immunoSEQ multiplex PCR, while the TCRdb copy is restricted to in-frame clones and leaves out a portion. The sample carries 25,000 to 35,000 clones, approximately 85% recorded once. Cells were stimulated with CMV-infected fibroblast lysates at roughly 10 ug/mL. CD40L/CD69 double-negative CD45RO-high memory CD4+ T cells were collected. Suppressive ART was started during chronic HIV-1 infection in these adults. Donors had undetectable plasma HIV-1 RNA, under 50 copies/mL, for 4+ years. An approximately 17-hour stimulation of CD8-depleted PBMCs used anti-CD28/CD49d costimulation, CD40-blocking antibody and enfuvirtide. This sample is drawn from a study of persistence of HIV-infected CD4 T cells. The study, taken as a whole, reports: Antigen-responding cells were enriched for degenerate expanded CDR3beta sequences.

Germline values: CDR1 SEHNR, CDR2 FQNEAQ (reference sequence). This CDR3 is built from 14 residues. The V gene end was trimmed by 4 bases and the J gene end by 2 bases; junction bases not matched to a gene: 2. The chain links TRBV7-9 to TRBJ1-3; TRBD1 matches 7 bases. This sequence originates from an adult man with HIV who was CMV-seropositive. The specimen was CD4+ T cells sorted from PBMCs after approximately 18-hour stimulation, collected from a patient who received antiretroviral therapy. The CDR3 sequence: CASSSQGTGNTIYF. CDR3 bases: TGTGCCAGCAGCTCACAGGGGACTGGAAACACCATATATTTT.